A selection of T cell receptor beta chains follows, all from one sample in a study of cytomegalovirus exposure and HLA in healthy donors. Some clones are missing from TCRdb's copy, which holds only in-frame ones; the method was immunoSEQ multiplex PCR. The sample lists under 150,000 clones, 75% to 85% occurring once. The sample taken for sequencing was PBMCs. The source is a woman between 50 and 59 years old in good health and CMV-seropositive. The CDR3 runs from the conserved cysteine through the conserved F or W. A D gene is named only where the DNA matches it firmly. Not every row has a clone size; where given, it reads once, few, many or a size class.

D,V,J,size,CDR3,DNA
TRBD1,TRBV5-1,TRBJ1-1,NA,CASSQRQGGGTEAFF,TGCGCCAGCAGCCAACGACAGGGCGGAGGCACTGAAGCTTTCTTT
TRBD1,TRBV18,TRBJ1-3,NA,CASSPTRQGDFSGNTIYF,TGTGCCAGCTCACCAACCAGACAGGGGGATTTCTCTGGAAACACCATATATTTT
NA,TRBV11-3,TRBJ1-1,NA,CASSLGHSANTEAFF,TGTGCCAGCAGCTTGGGACACTCAGCGAACACTGAAGCTTTCTTT
NA,TRBV6-5,TRBJ2-3,NA,CASRFRAGNTDTQYF,TGTGCCAGCAGATTCCGAGCGGGCAACACAGATACGCAGTATTTT
TRBD2,TRBV19,TRBJ2-2,NA,CASSIDPGRGSGELFF,TGTGCCAGTAGTATAGATCCCGGGAGGGGGAGCGGGGAGCTGTTTTTT
NA,TRBV2,TRBJ2-1,once,CASHRGWLTTRTANEQFF,TGTGCCAGCCACCGCGGCTGGCTGACTACCCGAACGGCGAATGAGCAGTTCTTC
NA,TRBV7-9,TRBJ2-7,NA,CASSRVASDSYEQYF,TGTGCCAGCAGCCGTGTGGCTAGCGACTCCTACGAGCAGTACTTC
TRBD2,TRBV6-6,TRBJ2-3,NA,CASSYGGGATDTQYF,TGTGCCAGCAGTTACGGCGGGGGGGCCACAGATACGCAGTATTTT
NA,TRBV4-1,TRBJ2-7,NA,CASSQEGRRRYEQYF,TGCGCCAGCAGCCAAGAGGGGAGGCGCAGGTACGAGCAGTACTTC
TRBD1,TRBV19,TRBJ1-1,few,CASSSDRDTEAFF,TGTGCCAGTAGTTCGGACAGGGACACTGAAGCTTTCTTT
TRBD1,TRBV19,TRBJ2-7,few,CASSKWRQGYYEQYF,TGTGCCAGTAGTAAGTGGAGACAGGGGTACTACGAGCAGTACTTC
NA,TRBV10-3,TRBJ1-2,NA,CAITPGDYGYTF,TGTGCCATCACCCCCGGGGACTATGGCTACACCTTC
NA,TRBV5-1,TRBJ2-2,NA,CASREGRLAGELFF,TGCGCCAGCAGGGAGGGGCGTTTAGCCGGGGAGCTGTTTTTT
NA,TRBV21-1,TRBJ1-1,medium-sized,CAGGQNTEAFF,TGTGCCGGTGGACAGAACACTGAAGCTTTCTTT
NA,TRBV6-1,TRBJ2-2,NA,CASSDRAPSYGELFF,TGTGCCAGCAGTGACAGGGCCCCGTCTTACGGGGAGCTGTTTTTT
NA,TRBV4-3,TRBJ2-1,medium-sized,CASSQDSGLTNEQFF,TGCGCCAGCAGCCAAGATAGCGGACTTACGAATGAGCAGTTCTTC
TRBD1,TRBV27,TRBJ1-1,NA,CASSSQGGNTEAFF,TGTGCCAGCAGTTCTCAGGGGGGGAACACTGAAGCTTTCTTT
TRBD1,TRBV5-6,TRBJ1-1,NA,CASSLVRTGGTEAFF,TGTGCCAGCAGCTTGGTACGGACAGGGGGCACTGAAGCTTTCTTT
TRBD1,TRBV6-5,TRBJ1-2,NA,CASSRQGAYGYTF,TGTGCCAGCAGCCGACAGGGGGCATATGGCTACACCTTC
TRBD2,TRBV7-3,TRBJ2-3,NA,CASSLNPATSGRDTDTQYF,TGTGCCAGCAGCCTAAACCCCGCGACTAGCGGGAGGGACACAGATACGCAGTATTTT
TRBD1,TRBV30,TRBJ1-4,NA,CAWSVGTGNEKLFF,TGTGCCTGGAGTGTTGGGACAGGGAACGAAAAACTGTTTTTT
TRBD1,TRBV7-2,TRBJ2-7,NA,CASRGQGSSYYEQYF,TGTGCCAGCAGGGGACAGGGGTCATCATACTACGAGCAGTACTTC
TRBD1,TRBV6-5,TRBJ2-1,NA,CASKNPTGGNEQFF,TGTGCCAGCAAAAACCCAACAGGGGGGAATGAGCAGTTCTTC
TRBD2,TRBV7-6,TRBJ2-3,NA,CASSETSGSPDTQYF,TGTGCCAGCAGCGAGACTAGCGGGAGCCCAGATACGCAGTATTTT
TRBD1,TRBV19,TRBJ2-3,NA,CASSSPRGTDTQYF,TGTGCCAGTAGTTCCCCCAGGGGGACAGATACGCAGTATTTT
TRBD2,TRBV7-2,TRBJ2-7,NA,CASSSRLRTSGRVEQYF,TGTGCCAGCAGCTCCAGGCTAAGGACTAGCGGGAGGGTCGAGCAGTACTTC
TRBD2,TRBV27,TRBJ2-3,NA,CASSSLAGGRDTQYF,TGTGCCAGCAGCTCACTAGCGGGAGGCCGAGATACGCAGTATTTT
NA,TRBV9,TRBJ2-3,NA,CASSVGQGWTDTQYF,TGTGCCAGCAGCGTAGGCCAGGGATGGACAGATACGCAGTATTTT
NA,TRBV6-1,TRBJ2-5,NA,CASSDWREQSQYF,TGTGCCAGCAGTGATTGGAGGGAGCAGTCCCAGTACTTC
NA,TRBV10-3,TRBJ1-5,NA,CAISEPGQSHQPQHF,TGTGCCATCAGTGAGCCTGGACAGTCGCATCAGCCCCAGCATTTT
TRBD2,TRBV30,TRBJ2-2,NA,CAWSVMWEGSGELFF,TGTGCCTGGAGTGTTATGTGGGAGGGGTCCGGGGAGCTGTTTTTT
TRBD1,TRBV7-2,TRBJ2-7,NA,CASSSGQGQYEQYF,TGTGCCAGCAGCTCCGGACAGGGTCAATACGAGCAGTACTTC
TRBD2,TRBV28,TRBJ2-7,NA,CASSSGGLYEQYF,TGTGCCAGCAGCAGCGGGGGGCTCTACGAGCAGTACTTC
TRBD2,TRBV18,TRBJ2-7,NA,CASSPRTSEGEQYF,TGTGCCAGCTCACCACGTACTAGCGAAGGCGAGCAGTACTTC
NA,TRBV30,TRBJ1-5,NA,CAWSAGPYQPQHF,TGTGCCTGGAGTGCGGGTCCTTATCAGCCCCAGCATTTT
NA,TRBV30,TRBJ1-2,NA,CAWTPSRRGYTF,TGTGCCTGGACTCCCTCCCGGCGGGGCTACACCTTC
TRBD1,TRBV9,TRBJ1-3,NA,CASSFTGGDGNTIYF,TGTGCCAGCAGCTTTACAGGGGGGGATGGAAACACCATATATTTT
TRBD2,TRBV7-2,TRBJ2-7,NA,CASSLIAGGSYEQYF,TGTGCCAGCAGCTTAATCGCGGGAGGGTCCTACGAGCAGTACTTC
TRBD2,TRBV5-1,TRBJ2-3,NA,CASSQLVSSGDTDTQYF,TGCGCCAGCAGCCAACTTGTTTCTAGCGGGGACACAGATACGCAGTATTTT
TRBD2,TRBV4-1,TRBJ2-3,NA,CASSPMGEGLATDTQYF,TGCGCCAGCAGCCCAATGGGCGAGGGACTAGCGACAGATACGCAGTATTTT
TRBD1,TRBV5-4,TRBJ2-1,NA,CASSRQGFYNEQFF,TGTGCCAGCAGCCGACAGGGTTTCTACAATGAGCAGTTCTTC
NA,TRBV27,TRBJ1-2,NA,CASSFRPGLYGYTF,TGTGCCAGCAGTTTCCGGCCAGGGTTGTATGGCTACACCTTC
TRBD2,TRBV6-5,TRBJ2-3,NA,CASGLAGTDTQYF,TGTGCCAGCGGACTAGCGGGGACAGATACGCAGTATTTT
NA,TRBV27,TRBJ2-6,NA,CASTSGVSGANVLTF,TGTGCCAGCACGTCGGGGGTGTCTGGGGCCAACGTCCTGACTTTC
NA,TRBV7-3,TRBJ1-2,once,CASSLRGFYGYTF,TGTGCCAGCAGCTTAAGAGGTTTCTATGGCTACACCTTC
TRBD2,TRBV4-1,TRBJ2-5,NA,CASSQEKSGGFPAATQYF,TGCGCCAGCAGCCAAGAAAAGAGCGGGGGGTTCCCTGCCGCGACCCAGTACTTC
NA,TRBV25-1,TRBJ1-1,NA,CASSRGNTEAFF,TGTGCCAGCAGTCGGGGGAACACTGAAGCTTTCTTT